This T cell receptor (beta chain) was sequenced in a study of OX40 agonist ivuxolimab in advanced cancers. Autoimmune disease history or systemic immunosuppression led to patients being barred. Profiled with immunoSEQ multiplex PCR; TCRdb holds only in-frame clones, not every one. The table includes 77,000 or so clones, around nine tenths detected once. V shed 8 bases and J 6 bases; nucleotides not matched to a gene: 5. The CDR3 is 14 amino acids. Germline assignment: CDR1 MDHEN and CDR2 SYDVKM. The J gene is TRBJ2-2, the V gene TRBV28; 11 bases align to TRBD1. The source is an adult with an advanced solid tumor such as melanoma, head and neck, liver or kidney cancer. This sample comprised CD4+ or CD8+ T cells sorted from blood, obtained in a trial of the OX40 agonist ivuxolimab. The DNA of the CDR3 is TGTGCCAGCGGTTGGACAGGGGGCGCCGGGGAGCTGTTTTTT. As protein: CASGWTGGAGELFF.